Below, one T cell receptor beta chain is given with its context. As yet, its antigen is unknown. The CDR3 is 12 amino acids. V lost 7 bases to trimming and J lost 2 bases, with 8 bases between them. CDR1 is MDHEN and CDR2 is SYDVKM in the germline V gene. Produced via immunoSEQ multiplex PCR; TCRdb's table is partial and in-frame only. Among about 120,000 clones listed, 90% were seen once. This sample stems from a study of T cell responses to AZD1222 COVID-19 vaccine. Study-wide results and limits: Donors were largely white British and mainly female; clonal diversity was possibly underestimated.

The sequence came from an adult who received the MenACWY meningococcal vaccine as a control. The V gene is TRBV28, the J gene TRBJ1-2; the D gene is possibly TRBD1 (6 bases). The sequencing here drew on peripheral blood, taken 28 days after the second dose of the MenACWY control vaccine. For the CDR3, the DNA is TGTGCCAGCAATACAGGGAACTATGGCTACACCTTC. This sequence encodes CASNTGNYGYTF.